This T cell receptor (beta chain) was captured in a study of cytomegalovirus exposure and HLA in healthy donors. Study conclusions and caveats: In a later analysis, TCR beta V- and J-gene trimming was associated with a missense DCLRE1C variant. A later analysis reported that several of the most significant clusters appeared to be linked to common viral pathogens, among them Epstein-Barr virus.

This PCR relied on a set of 60 Vbeta primers and 13 Jbeta primers. In the authors' workflow: In a later analysis, of approximately 81 million unique beta chains, 9 million to 11 million appeared in at least two donors. Clones were sequenced by immunoSEQ multiplex PCR, and TCRdb holds only the in-frame ones, with some missing. That table is the source of V, J and clone size, and D and trimming were worked out from the DNA. Here the sample spans 150,000 or so clones, around 74% being singletons. The junction had 10 bases not matched to a gene; V was cut back by 5 bases and J by 5 bases. The CDR3 totals 16 residues. CDR1 SGHTA and CDR2 FQGNSA come from the germline V gene. Turning to this clone: No antigen is known for it.

Sequenced: PBMCs. This receptor was obtained from a man in his late teens or twenties in good health and CMV-seronegative. The J gene is TRBJ1-2, the V gene TRBV7-2; 11 positions match TRBD1. The CDR3 reads CASSRGQGEDVYGYTF. CDR3 nucleotides: TGTGCCAGCAGCAGGGGACAGGGGGAGGACGTATATGGCTACACCTTC.